The 3 T cell receptor beta chains below come from one sample, sequenced in a study of identical twins. TCRdb re-analysed the 5' RACE reads in MiXCR, keeping a single row per CDR3 protein. The sample contains 420,000 or so distinct CDR3 sequences, about a fifth of which appear only once. The sequenced sample was naive T cells sorted from blood. Receptor source: a man in his fifties in good health.

V and J are TRBV12-3 or TRBV12-4 and TRBJ2-5; D is undetermined. The CDR3 spans 12 residues. V was trimmed by 3 bases and J by 5 bases, leaving 7 bases between them. The CDR3 region is CASSFGVETQYF. For the CDR3, the DNA is TGTGCCAGCAGTTTTGGAGTGGAGACCCAGTACTTC.

The rearrangement uses TRBV6-2 or TRBV6-3 and TRBJ2-7; no clear D. With 7 bases removed from V and 0 bases from J, the gap between germline ends came to 13 bases. This CDR3 is built from 14 residues. The V gene's germline CDR1 is MNHEY and CDR2 SVGEGT. DNA of the CDR3: TGTGCCAGCACATGGACGGAGAACTCCTACGAGCAGTACTTC. This encodes CASTWTENSYEQYF.

This clonotype was detected a few times. This sequence joins TRBV20-1 and TRBJ1-5, with D possibly being TRBD1 (5 bases). This CDR3 is built from 13 residues. CDR1 DFQATT and CDR2 SNEGSKA come from the germline V gene (reference sequence). Trimming removed 3 bases from V and 11 bases from J, with 17 bases in between. CDR3 residues: CSARSRGPPAQHF. CDR3 coding DNA: TGCAGTGCTAGGAGTAGGGGCCCACCGGCCCAGCATTTT.